This paragraph covers one TCR beta chain sequence. Autoimmune disease history or systemic immunosuppression barred patients. Assay: immunoSEQ multiplex PCR; the TCRdb copy retains only in-frame clones and omits some. Of about 7,000 clones listed, over 60% are singletons. This record belongs to a study of OX40 agonist ivuxolimab in advanced cancers. There are 12 residues in the CDR3. Germline loops: CDR1 MNHEY, CDR2 SVGAGI. V was cut by 6 bases and J by 5 bases, with 9 bases left in between. This chain uses TRBV6-5 with TRBJ2-3; D is unresolved. Sequences were derived from CD4+ or CD8+ T cells sorted from blood, sampled in a trial of the OX40 agonist ivuxolimab. This TCR was recovered from an adult with an advanced solid tumor such as melanoma, head and neck, liver or kidney cancer. The CDR3 DNA sequence: TGTGCCAGCAGCCCCGTAGGAGATACGCAGTATTTT. This gives the protein CASSPVGDTQYF.